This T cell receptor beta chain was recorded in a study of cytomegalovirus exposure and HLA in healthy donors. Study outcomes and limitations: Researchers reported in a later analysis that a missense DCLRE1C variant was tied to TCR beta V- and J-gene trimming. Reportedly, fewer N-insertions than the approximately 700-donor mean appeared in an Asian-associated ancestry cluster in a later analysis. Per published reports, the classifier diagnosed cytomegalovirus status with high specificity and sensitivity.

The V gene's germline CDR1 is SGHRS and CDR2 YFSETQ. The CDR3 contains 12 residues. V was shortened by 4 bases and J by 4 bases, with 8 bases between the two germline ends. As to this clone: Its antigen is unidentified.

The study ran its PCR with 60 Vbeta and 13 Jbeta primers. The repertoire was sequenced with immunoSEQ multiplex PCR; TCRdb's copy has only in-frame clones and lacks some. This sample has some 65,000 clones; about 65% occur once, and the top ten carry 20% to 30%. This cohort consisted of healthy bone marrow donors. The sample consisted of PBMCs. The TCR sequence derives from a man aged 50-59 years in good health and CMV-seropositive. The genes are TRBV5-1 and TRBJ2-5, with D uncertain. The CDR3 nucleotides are TGCGCCAGCAGCCAAAACATAGAGACCCAGTACTTC. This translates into CASSQNIETQYF.